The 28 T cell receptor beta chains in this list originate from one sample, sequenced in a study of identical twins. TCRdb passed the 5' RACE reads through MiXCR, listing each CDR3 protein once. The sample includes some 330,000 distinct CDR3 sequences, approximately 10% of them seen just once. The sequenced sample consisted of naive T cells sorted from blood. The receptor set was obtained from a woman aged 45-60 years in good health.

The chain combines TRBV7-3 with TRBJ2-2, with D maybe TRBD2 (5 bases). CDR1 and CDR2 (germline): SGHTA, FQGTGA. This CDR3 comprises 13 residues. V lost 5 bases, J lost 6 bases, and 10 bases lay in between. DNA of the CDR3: TGTGCCAGCAGCCGGCGGGCGGCCGGGGAGCTGTTTTTT. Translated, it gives CASSRRAAGELFF.

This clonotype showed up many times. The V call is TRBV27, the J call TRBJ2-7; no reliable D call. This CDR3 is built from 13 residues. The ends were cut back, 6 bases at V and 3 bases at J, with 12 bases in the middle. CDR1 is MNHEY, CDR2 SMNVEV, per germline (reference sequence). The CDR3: CASSGADLYEQYF. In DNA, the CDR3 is TGTGCCAGCAGCGGAGCCGATCTCTACGAGCAGTACTTC.

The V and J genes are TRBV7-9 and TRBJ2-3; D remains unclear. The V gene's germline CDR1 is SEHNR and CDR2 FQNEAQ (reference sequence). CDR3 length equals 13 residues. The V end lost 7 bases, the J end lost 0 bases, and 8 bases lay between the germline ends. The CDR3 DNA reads TGTGCCAGCATTCCCCGTAGCACAGATACGCAGTATTTT. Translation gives CASIPRSTDTQYF. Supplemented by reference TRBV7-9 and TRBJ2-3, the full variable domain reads DTGVSQNPRHKITKRGQNVTFRCDPISEHNRLYWYRQTLGQGPEFLTYFQNEAQLEKSRLLSDRFSAERPKGSFSTLEIQRTEQGDSAMYLCASIPRSTDTQYFGPGTRLTVL.

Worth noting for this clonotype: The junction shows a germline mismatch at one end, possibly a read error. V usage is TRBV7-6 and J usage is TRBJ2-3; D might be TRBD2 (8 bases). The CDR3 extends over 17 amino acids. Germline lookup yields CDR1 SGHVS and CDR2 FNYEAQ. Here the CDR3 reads CASSLPGGTALTDTQYF. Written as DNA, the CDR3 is TGTGCCAGCAGCCTCCCGGGGGGGACAGCCCTCACAGACACGCAGTATTTT.

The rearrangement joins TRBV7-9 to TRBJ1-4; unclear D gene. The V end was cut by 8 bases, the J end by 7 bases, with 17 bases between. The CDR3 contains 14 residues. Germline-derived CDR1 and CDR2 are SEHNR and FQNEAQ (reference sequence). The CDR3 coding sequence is TGTGCCAGCTCACACCGGGTCGAGGGTGAAAAACTGTTTTTT. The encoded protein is CASSHRVEGEKLFF.

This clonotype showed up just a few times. The CDR3 region is CAYAPGTSGRAGEQFF. For the CDR3, the DNA is TGTGCCTACGCCCCCGGGACTAGCGGGAGGGCCGGCGAGCAGTTCTTC. V gene TRBV28 combines with J gene TRBJ2-1; TRBD2 agrees at 16 bases. This CDR3 region has 16 residues. V was pared by 11 bases and J by 10 bases, with 14 bases of the junction left unmatched. The germline gives CDR1 MDHEN, CDR2 SYDVKM.

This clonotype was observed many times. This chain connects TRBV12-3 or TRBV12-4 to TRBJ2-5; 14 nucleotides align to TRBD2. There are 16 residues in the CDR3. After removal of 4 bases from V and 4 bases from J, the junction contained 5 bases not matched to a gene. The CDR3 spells CASSSPGTSGRETQYF. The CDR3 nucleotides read TGTGCCAGCAGTTCCCCCGGGACTAGCGGGAGAGAGACCCAGTACTTC.

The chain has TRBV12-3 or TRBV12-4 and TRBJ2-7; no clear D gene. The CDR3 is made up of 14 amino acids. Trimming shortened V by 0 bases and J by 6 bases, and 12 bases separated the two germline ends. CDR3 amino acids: CASSLARTRGEQYF. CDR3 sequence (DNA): TGTGCCAGCAGTTTAGCGAGGACGCGCGGCGAGCAGTACTTC.

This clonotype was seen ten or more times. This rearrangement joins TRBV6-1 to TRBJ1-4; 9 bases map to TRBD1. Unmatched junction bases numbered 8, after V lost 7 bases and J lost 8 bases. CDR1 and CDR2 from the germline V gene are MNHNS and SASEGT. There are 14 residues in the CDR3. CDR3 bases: TGTGCCAGCATAGACAGGGGGGGAGACGAAAAACTGTTTTTT. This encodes CASIDRGGDEKLFF.

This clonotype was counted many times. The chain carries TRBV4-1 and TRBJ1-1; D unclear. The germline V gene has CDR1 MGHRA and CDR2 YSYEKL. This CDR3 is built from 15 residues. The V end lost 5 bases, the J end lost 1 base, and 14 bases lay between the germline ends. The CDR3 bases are TGCGCCAGCAGCTCTTTAGCGGAGGAGAACACTGAAGCTTTCTTT. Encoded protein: CASSSLAEENTEAFF.

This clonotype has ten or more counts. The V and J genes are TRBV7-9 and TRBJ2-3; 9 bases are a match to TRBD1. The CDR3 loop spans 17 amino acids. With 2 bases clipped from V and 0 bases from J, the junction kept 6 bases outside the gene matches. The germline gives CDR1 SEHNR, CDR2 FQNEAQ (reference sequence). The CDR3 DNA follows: TGTGCCAGCAGCTTACTCTCCGGGACAGGGAGCACAGATACGCAGTATTTT. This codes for CASSLLSGTGSTDTQYF.

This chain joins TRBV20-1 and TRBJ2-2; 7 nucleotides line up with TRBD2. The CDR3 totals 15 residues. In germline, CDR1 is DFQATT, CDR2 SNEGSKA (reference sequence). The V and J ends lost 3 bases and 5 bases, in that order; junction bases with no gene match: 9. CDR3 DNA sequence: TGCAGTGCTAGGCTACCGGGACTACAGACCGGGGAGCTGTTTTTT. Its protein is CSARLPGLQTGELFF.

The CDR3 sequence is CASSLAAGPVETQYF. CDR3 DNA: TGTGCCAGCAGCTTAGCGGCGGGACCGGTGGAGACCCAGTACTTC. The chain carries TRBV7-2 and TRBJ2-5; TRBD2 is a possible D gene (6 bases). V lost 0 bases, J lost 5 bases, and 13 bases lay in between. Germline CDR1 and CDR2: SGHTA and FQGNSA. This CDR3 is built from 15 residues.

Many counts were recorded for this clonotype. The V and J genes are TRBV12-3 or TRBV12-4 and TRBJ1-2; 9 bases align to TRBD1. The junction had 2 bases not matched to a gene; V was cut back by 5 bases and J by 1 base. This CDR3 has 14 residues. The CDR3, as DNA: TGTGCCAGCAGTACAGGGGGCGGTAACTATGGCTACACCTTC. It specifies CASSTGGGNYGYTF.

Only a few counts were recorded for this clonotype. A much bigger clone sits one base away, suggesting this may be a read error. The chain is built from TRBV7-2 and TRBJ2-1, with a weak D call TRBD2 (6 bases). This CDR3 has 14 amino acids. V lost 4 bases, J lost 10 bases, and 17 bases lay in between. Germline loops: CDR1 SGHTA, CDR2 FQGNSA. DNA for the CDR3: TGTGCCAGCAGCTCCCTGAGCGGGCCTGGAGAGCAGTTCTTC. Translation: CASSSLSGPGEQFF.

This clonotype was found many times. The CDR3 DNA is TGCAGCGTTGAAGATAGGGGTCGTGAAGCTTTCTTT. Translating gives CSVEDRGREAFF. The chain uses TRBV29-1 and TRBJ1-1; D is possibly TRBD1 (5 bases). CDR1 and CDR2 from the germline V gene are SQVTM and ANQGSEA. Trimming cost V 0 bases and J 7 bases, with 9 bases left between them. The CDR3 spans 12 residues.

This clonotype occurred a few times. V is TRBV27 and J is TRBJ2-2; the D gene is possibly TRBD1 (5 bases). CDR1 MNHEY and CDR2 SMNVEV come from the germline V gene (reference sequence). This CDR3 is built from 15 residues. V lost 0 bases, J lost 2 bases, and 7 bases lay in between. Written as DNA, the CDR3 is TGTGCCAGCAGTTTATCGGGGCTTAACACCGGGGAGCTGTTTTTT. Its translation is CASSLSGLNTGELFF.

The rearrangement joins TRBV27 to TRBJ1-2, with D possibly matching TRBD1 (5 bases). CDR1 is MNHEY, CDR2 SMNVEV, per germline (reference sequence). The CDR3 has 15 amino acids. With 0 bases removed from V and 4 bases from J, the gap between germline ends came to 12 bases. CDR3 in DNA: TGTGCCAGCAGTTTATCTCAGGGTACGAGCTATGGCTACACCTTC. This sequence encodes CASSLSQGTSYGYTF.

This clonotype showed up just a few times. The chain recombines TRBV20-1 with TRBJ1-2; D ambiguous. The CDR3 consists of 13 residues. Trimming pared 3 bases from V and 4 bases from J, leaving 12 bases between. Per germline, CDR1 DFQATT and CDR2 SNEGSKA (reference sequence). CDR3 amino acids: CSASYGAIYGYTF. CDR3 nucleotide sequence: TGCAGTGCTAGTTACGGCGCAATCTATGGCTACACCTTC.

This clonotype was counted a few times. CDR3 residues: CASSPGMAYEQYF. The CDR3 coding sequence is TGTGCCAGCAGCCCCGGTATGGCCTACGAGCAGTACTTC. The J gene is TRBJ2-7, the V gene TRBV11-1, with D unclear. This CDR3 spans 13 amino acids. V shed 5 bases and J shed 2 bases, with 10 bases lying between them. Germline lookup yields CDR1 SGHAT and CDR2 FQDESV (reference sequence).

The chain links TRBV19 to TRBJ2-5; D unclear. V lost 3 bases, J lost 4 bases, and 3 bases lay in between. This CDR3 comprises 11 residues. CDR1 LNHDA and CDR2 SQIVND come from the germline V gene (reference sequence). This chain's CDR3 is CASSMAETQYF. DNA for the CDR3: TGTGCCAGTAGTATGGCAGAGACCCAGTACTTC.

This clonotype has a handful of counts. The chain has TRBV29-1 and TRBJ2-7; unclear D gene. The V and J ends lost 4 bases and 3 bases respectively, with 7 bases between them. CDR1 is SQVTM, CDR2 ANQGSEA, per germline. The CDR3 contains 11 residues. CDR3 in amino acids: CSVGVNYEQYF. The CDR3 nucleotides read TGCAGCGTTGGGGTCAACTACGAGCAGTACTTC.

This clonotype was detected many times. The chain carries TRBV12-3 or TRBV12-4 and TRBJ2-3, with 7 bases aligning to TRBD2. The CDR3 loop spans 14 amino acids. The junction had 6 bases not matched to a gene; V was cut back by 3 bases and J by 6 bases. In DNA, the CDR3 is TGTGCCAGCAGTTTTGGCGGGGGTGAGGATACGCAGTATTTT. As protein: CASSFGGGEDTQYF.

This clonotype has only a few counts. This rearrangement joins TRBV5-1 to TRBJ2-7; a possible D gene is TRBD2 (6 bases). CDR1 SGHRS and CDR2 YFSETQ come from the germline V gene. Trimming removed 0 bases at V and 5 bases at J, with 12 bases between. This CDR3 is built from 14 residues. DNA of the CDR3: TGCGCCAGCAGCTTGGCTCTCGCGGGACACGAGCAGTACTTC. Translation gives CASSLALAGHEQYF.

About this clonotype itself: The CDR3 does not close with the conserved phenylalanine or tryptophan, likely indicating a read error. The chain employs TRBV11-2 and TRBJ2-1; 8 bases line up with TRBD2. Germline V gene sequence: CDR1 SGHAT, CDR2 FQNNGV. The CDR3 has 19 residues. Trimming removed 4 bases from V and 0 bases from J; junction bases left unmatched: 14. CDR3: CASSSHVGSGILSYNEQFI. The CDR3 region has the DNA TGTGCCAGCAGCTCCCACGTGGGTAGCGGGATTCTCTCCTACAATGAGCAGTTCATC.

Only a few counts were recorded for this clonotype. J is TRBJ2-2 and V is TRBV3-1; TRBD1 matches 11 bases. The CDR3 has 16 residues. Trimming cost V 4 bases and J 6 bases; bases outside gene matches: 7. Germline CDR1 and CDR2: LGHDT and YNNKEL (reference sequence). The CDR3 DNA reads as TGTGCCAGCAGCCTTAGGACAGGGGGCGACGCCGGGGAGCTGTTTTTT. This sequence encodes CASSLRTGGDAGELFF.

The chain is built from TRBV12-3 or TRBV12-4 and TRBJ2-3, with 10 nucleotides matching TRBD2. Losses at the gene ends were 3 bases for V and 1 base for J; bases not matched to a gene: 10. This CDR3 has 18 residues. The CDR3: CASSLSPTLAGGTDTQYF. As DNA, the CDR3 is TGTGCCAGCAGTTTGTCCCCCACTCTAGCGGGAGGCACAGATACGCAGTATTTT.

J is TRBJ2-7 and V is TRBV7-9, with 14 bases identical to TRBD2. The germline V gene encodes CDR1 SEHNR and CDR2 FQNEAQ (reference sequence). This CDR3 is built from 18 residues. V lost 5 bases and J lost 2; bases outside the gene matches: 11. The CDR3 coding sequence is TGTGCCAGCAGCGTTACCCCGGGACTAGCGGGAGATACCTACGAGCAGTACTTC. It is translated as CASSVTPGLAGDTYEQYF.